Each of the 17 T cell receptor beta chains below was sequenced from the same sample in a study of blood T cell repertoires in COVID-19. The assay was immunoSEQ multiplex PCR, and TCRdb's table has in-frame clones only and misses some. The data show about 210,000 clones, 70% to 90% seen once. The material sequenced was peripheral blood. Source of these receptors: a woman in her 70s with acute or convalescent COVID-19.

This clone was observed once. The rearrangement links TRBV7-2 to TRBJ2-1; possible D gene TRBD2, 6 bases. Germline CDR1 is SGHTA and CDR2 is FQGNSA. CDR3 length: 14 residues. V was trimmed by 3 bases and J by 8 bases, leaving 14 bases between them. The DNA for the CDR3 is TGTGCCAGCAGCTTGGGACTTCAAGGGCATGAGCAGTTCTTC. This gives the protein CASSLGLQGHEQFF.

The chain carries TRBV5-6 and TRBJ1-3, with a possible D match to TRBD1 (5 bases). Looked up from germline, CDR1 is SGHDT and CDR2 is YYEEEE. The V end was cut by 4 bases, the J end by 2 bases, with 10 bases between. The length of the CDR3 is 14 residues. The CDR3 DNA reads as TGTGCCAGCAGCACTACGACAGCTGGAAACACCATATATTTT. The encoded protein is CASSTTTAGNTIYF. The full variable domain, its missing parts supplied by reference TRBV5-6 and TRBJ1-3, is DAGVTQSPTHLIKTRGQQVTLRCSPKSGHDTVSWYQQALGQGPQFIFQYYEEEERQRGNFPDRFSGHQFPNYSSELNVNALLLGDSALYLCASSTTTAGNTIYFGEGSWLTVV.

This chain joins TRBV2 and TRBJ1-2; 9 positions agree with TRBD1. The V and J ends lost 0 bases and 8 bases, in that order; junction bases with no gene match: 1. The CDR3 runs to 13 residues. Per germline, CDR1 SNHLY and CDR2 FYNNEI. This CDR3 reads CASSEADRGGYTF. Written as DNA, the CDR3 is TGTGCCAGCAGTGAAGCGGACAGGGGAGGCTACACCTTC.

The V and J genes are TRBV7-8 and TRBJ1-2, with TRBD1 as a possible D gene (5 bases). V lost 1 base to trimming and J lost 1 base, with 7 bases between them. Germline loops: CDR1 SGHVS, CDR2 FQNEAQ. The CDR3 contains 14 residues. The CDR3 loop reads CASSLDGGNYGYTF. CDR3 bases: TGTGCCAGCAGCTTAGACGGGGGTAACTATGGCTACACCTTC.

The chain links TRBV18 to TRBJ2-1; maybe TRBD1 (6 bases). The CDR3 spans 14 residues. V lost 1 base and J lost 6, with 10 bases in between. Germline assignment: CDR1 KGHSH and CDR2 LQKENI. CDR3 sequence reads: CASSPLPRGNEQFF. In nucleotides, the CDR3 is TGTGCCAGCTCACCACTTCCCAGGGGCAATGAGCAGTTCTTC.

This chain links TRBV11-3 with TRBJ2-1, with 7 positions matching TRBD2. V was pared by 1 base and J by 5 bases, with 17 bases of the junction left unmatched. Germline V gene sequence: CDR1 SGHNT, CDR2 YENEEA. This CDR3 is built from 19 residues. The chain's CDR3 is CASSLVPLYAGDSDNEQFF. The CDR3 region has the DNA TGTGCCAGCAGCTTAGTACCCCTCTACGCGGGAGATTCAGACAATGAGCAGTTCTTC. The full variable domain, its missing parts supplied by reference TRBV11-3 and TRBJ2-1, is EAGVVQSPRYKIIEKKQPVAFWCNPISGHNTLYWYLQNLGQGPELLIRYENEEAVDDSQLPKDRFSAERLKGVDSTLKIQPAELGDSAVYLCASSLVPLYAGDSDNEQFFGPGTRLTVL.

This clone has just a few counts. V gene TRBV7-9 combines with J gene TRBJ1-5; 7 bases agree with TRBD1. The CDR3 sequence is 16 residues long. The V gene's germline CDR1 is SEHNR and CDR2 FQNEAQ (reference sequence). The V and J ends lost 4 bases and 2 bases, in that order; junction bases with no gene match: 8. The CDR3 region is CASSYGAGTGNQPQHF. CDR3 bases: TGTGCCAGCAGCTATGGCGCCGGGACAGGCAATCAGCCCCAGCATTTT.

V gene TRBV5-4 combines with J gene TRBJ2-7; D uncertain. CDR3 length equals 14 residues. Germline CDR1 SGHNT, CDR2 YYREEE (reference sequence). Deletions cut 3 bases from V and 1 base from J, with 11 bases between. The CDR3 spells CASSSEPSSYEQYF. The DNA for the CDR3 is TGTGCCAGCAGCTCTGAGCCCTCTTCCTACGAGCAGTACTTC. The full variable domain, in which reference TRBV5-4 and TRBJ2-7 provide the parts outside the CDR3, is ETGVTQSPTHLIKTRGQQVTLRCSSQSGHNTVSWYQQALGQGPQFIFQYYREEENGRGNFPPRFSGLQFPNYSSELNVNALELDDSALYLCASSSEPSSYEQYFGPGTRLTVT.

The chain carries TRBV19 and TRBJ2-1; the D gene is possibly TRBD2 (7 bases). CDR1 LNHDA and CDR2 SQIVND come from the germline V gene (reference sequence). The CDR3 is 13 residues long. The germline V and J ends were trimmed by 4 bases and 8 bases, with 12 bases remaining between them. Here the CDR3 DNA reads TGTGCCAGTAGTAATACGGGGGGCTATGAGCAGTTCTTC. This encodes CASSNTGGYEQFF.

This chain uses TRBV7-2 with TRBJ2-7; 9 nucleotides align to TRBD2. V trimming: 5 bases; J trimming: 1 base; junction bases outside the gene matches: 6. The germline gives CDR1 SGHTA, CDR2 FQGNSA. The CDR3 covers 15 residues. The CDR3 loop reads CASSTTSGLSYEQYF. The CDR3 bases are TGTGCCAGCAGCACGACTAGCGGACTTTCCTACGAGCAGTACTTC.

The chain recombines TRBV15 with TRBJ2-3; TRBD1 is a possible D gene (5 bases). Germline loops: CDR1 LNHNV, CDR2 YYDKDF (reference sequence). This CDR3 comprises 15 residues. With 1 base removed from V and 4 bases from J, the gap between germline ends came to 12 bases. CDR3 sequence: CATSRGELRADTQYF. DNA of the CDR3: TGTGCCACCAGCAGAGGCGAGCTCAGGGCAGATACGCAGTATTTT.

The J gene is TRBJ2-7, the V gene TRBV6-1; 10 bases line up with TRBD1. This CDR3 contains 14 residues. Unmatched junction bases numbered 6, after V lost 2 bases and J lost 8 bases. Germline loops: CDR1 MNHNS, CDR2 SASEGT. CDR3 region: CASSEWDRGRKQYF. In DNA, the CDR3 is TGTGCCAGCAGTGAATGGGACAGGGGCAGGAAGCAGTACTTC.

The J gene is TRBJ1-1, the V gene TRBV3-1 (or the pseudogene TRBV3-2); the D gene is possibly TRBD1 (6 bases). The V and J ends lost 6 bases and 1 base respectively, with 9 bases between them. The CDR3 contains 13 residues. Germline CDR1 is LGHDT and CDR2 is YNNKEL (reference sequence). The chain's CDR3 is CASSLTGNTEAFF. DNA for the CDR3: TGTGCCAGCAGTCTGACAGGGAACACTGAAGCTTTCTTT.

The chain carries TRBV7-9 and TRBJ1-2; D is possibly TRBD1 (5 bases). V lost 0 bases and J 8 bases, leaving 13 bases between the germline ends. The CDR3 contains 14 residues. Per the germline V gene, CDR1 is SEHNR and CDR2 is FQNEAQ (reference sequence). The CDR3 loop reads CASSLAQGSEGYTF. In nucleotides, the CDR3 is TGTGCCAGCAGCTTAGCGCAGGGCAGCGAGGGCTACACCTTC.

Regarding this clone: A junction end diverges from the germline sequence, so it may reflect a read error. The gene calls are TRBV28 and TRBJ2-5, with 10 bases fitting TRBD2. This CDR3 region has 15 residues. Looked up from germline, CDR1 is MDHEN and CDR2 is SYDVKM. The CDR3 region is CASSSSGGNQGTQYF. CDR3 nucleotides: TGTGCCAGCAGCTCTAGCGGGGGAAACCAAGGGACCCAGTACTTC.

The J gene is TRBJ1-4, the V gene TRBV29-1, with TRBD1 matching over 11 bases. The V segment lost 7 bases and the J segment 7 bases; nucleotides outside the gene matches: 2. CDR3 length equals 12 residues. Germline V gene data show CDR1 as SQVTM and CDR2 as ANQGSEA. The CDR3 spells CSGGTGGEKLFF. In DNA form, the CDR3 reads TGCAGCGGCGGGACAGGGGGTGAAAAACTGTTTTTT.

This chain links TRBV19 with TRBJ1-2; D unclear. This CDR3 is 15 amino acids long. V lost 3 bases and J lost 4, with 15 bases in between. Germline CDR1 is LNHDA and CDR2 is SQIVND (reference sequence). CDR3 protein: CASSMSGVAGYGYTF. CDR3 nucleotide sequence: TGTGCCAGTAGTATGTCCGGAGTGGCCGGCTATGGCTACACCTTC.